These T cell receptor beta chains were read from a single sample in a study of blood T cell repertoires in COVID-19. Produced via immunoSEQ multiplex PCR; TCRdb's table is partial and in-frame only. Of some 70,000 clones listed, roughly 84% are singletons. The sample consisted of peripheral blood. The receptors derive from a woman between 50 and 59 years old with acute or convalescent COVID-19. The CDR3 runs from the conserved cysteine through the conserved F or W. A D gene is named only where the DNA matches it firmly. Rows may omit the clone size; those that give it use once, few, many or a size class.

j_gene,v_gene,abundance,d_gene,CDR3nt,CDR3aa
TRBJ1-4,TRBV27,.,TRBD1,TGTGCCAGCAGTTTTAGGTTTAGGGGACAGGGGGCCCAGGTGGAAAAACTGTTTTTT,CASSFRFRGQGAQVEKLFF
TRBJ2-3,TRBV29-1,.,TRBD2,TGCAGCGTTGGGTCTAGCGGGGGGGCAACAGATACGCAGTATTTT,CSVGSSGGATDTQYF
TRBJ2-7,TRBV27,once,TRBD1,TGTGCCAGCAGTTTAGGATCAGGGGGACACCTTCGGGAGCAGTACTTC,CASSLGSGGHLREQYF
TRBJ2-7,TRBV6-5,once,TRBD1,TGTGCCAGCAGTTTTGCCGGGACAGGGGCTTACGAGCAGTACTTC,CASSFAGTGAYEQYF
TRBJ1-2,TRBV10-3,.,TRBD1,TGTGCCATCACAGGGGGCCTGAACTATGGCTACACCTTC,CAITGGLNYGYTF
TRBJ2-2,TRBV7-2,few,.,TGTGCCAGCAGACAGGGGACTGATAACACCGGGGAGCTGTTTTTT,CASRQGTDNTGELFF
TRBJ1-1,TRBV10-3,few,TRBD1,TGTGCCATCAGTAGACAGGGTCGGCAAAACACTGAAGCTTTCTTT,CAISRQGRQNTEAFF
TRBJ1-1,TRBV12-3/TRBV12-4,.,.,TGTGCCAGCAGTTTAGTAATGAGGGCTGAAGCTTTCTTT,CASSLVMRAEAFF
TRBJ2-2,TRBV2,.,TRBD2,TGTGCCAGCAGTGAAGCGTGGGGAGGGACCGGGGAGCTGTTTTTT,CASSEAWGGTGELFF
TRBJ1-1,TRBV29-1,.,.,TGCAGCGTTGAGAGGTCAGGGGCTTATCCGCCCACTGAAGCTTTCTTT,CSVERSGAYPPTEAFF
TRBJ1-5,TRBV4-1,.,TRBD1,TGCGCCAGCAGCCAAGATTGGGCCGGGACAGTGACCGGCAATCAGCCCCAGCATTTT,CASSQDWAGTVTGNQPQHF
TRBJ2-2,TRBV30,.,.,TGTGCCCGGAGGGGGCTAGCGGGTGCTAACACCGGGGAGCTGTTTTTT,CARRGLAGANTGELFF
TRBJ1-1,TRBV18,once,.,TGTGCCAGCTCTCCGTTCCGGACTGAAGCTTTCTTT,CASSPFRTEAFF
TRBJ1-1,TRBV3-1/TRBV3-2,.,.,TGTGCCAGCAGCCAAGTCCAGGGCCGGGCTTTCTTT,CASSQVQGRAFF
TRBJ2-5,TRBV6-5,.,TRBD2,TGTGCCAGCAGTTTTTCTTTAGCGGGGGGACAAGAGACCCAGTACTTC,CASSFSLAGGQETQYF
TRBJ2-3,TRBV5-1,.,.,TGCGCCAGCAGCTTGGATGGGACTTCGGATACGCAGTATTTT,CASSLDGTSDTQYF
TRBJ1-5,TRBV6-2/TRBV6-3,.,TRBD1,TGTGCCAGCAGTTACGCAGGGGGCGCTCAGCCCCAGCATTTT,CASSYAGGAQPQHF
TRBJ2-3,TRBV2,.,.,TGTGCCAGCCTCGAAGGAGGGGCCATTAGCACAGATACGCAGTATTTT,CASLEGGAISTDTQYF
TRBJ1-2,TRBV28,.,.,TGTGCCAGCACAGTACAGGGCGGCTATGGCTACACCTTC,CASTVQGGYGYTF
TRBJ2-1,TRBV19,.,.,TGTGCCAGTAGTCCGCGACTCAGACCCGACAATGAGCAGTTCTTC,CASSPRLRPDNEQFF
TRBJ2-1,TRBV7-2,.,TRBD2,TGTGCCAGCAGCTTAGCGGCCCAGCGGGAGCGGAATGAGCAGTTCTTC,CASSLAAQRERNEQFF
TRBJ2-1,TRBV7-9,.,TRBD2,TGTGCCGGAGCGGGAGGTTACAATGAGCAGTTCTTC,CAGAGGYNEQFF
TRBJ1-2,TRBV28,.,TRBD1,TGTGCCAGCAGCCCTATACAGCGGACAGGCTACTATGGCTACACCTTC,CASSPIQRTGYYGYTF
TRBJ1-3,TRBV9,once,.,TGTGCCAGCAGCGGAGCGGGAGTGTTCTCTGGAAACACCATATATTTT,CASSGAGVFSGNTIYF
TRBJ2-3,TRBV5-1,.,.,TGCGCCAGCAGCTTGGAGGGGCTCCTAGTTAGTGTGGGCACAGATACGCAGTATTTT,CASSLEGLLVSVGTDTQYF
TRBJ2-3,TRBV4-2,.,.,TGTGCCAGCAGCCAATGGGCCGAAACGCGCACAGATACGCAGTATTTT,CASSQWAETRTDTQYF
TRBJ2-2,TRBV7-2,.,.,TGTGCCAGCAGCTTCGGACACAACACCGGGGAGCTGTTTTTT,CASSFGHNTGELFF
TRBJ1-2,TRBV27,.,TRBD1,TGTGCCAGCAGTTCCAACCCCGACAGGGACGGTGGCTACACCTTC,CASSSNPDRDGGYTF
TRBJ2-7,TRBV7-3,few,TRBD1,TGTGCCAGCAGCTTAACGGGGGGACAGGGCAAGTACGAGCAGTACTTC,CASSLTGGQGKYEQYF
TRBJ2-5,TRBV5-4,.,TRBD2,TGTGCCTGGGCCGCGTTAGCGGGGGGAGGGCAGGAGACCCAGTACTTC,CAWAALAGGGQETQYF
TRBJ2-1,TRBV7-9,.,.,TGTGCCAGCAGCCCCTTCGGGGGTGACTCCTACAATGAGCAGTTCTTC,CASSPFGGDSYNEQFF
TRBJ2-3,TRBV5-1,.,TRBD2,TGCGCCAGCAGCCCCAGGACTAGCGGGAAAGGCGATACGCAGTATTTT,CASSPRTSGKGDTQYF
TRBJ2-5,TRBV9,.,TRBD2,TGTGCCAGCAGCGTAATGGGACTAGCGGGGCTGGAGACCCAGTACTTC,CASSVMGLAGLETQYF
TRBJ2-1,TRBV2,few,TRBD1,TGTGCCAGCAGTAGGACAGGGGTTGTCAATGAGCAGTTCTTC,CASSRTGVVNEQFF
TRBJ2-2,TRBV29-1,medium-sized,.,TGCAGCGTTGAGAATACAGGGAGAACCGGGGAGCTGTTTTTT,CSVENTGRTGELFF
TRBJ2-2,TRBV15,.,TRBD2,TGTGCCACCAGCAGAGATACAGCGGGGGGGCCGGGGACCGGGGAGCTGTTTTTT,CATSRDTAGGPGTGELFF
TRBJ2-7,TRBV6-5,.,TRBD1,TGTGCCAGCAGCGGGACAGTGGGTTACGAGCAGTACTTC,CASSGTVGYEQYF
TRBJ1-2,TRBV28,.,.,TGTGCCAGCAGTTTGGGACAAGGGATAGCCTTAAGCTATGGCTACACCTTC,CASSLGQGIALSYGYTF
TRBJ2-5,TRBV4-2,medium-sized,TRBD1,TGTGCCAGCAGCCAAGAAAGGACAGGGGGCTCGGAGACCCAGTACTTC,CASSQERTGGSETQYF
TRBJ1-1,TRBV7-2,.,TRBD1,TGTGCCAGCAGCTTAGGGGGGGCAGGGGGCGCCAGCACTGAAGCTTTCTTT,CASSLGGAGGASTEAFF
TRBJ2-5,TRBV11-2,once,TRBD2,TGTGCCAGCAGCCTCTACTTAGCGGGGCAAGAGACCCAGTACTTC,CASSLYLAGQETQYF
TRBJ2-1,TRBV29-1,few,TRBD1,TGCAGCGTGACAGGGGCTTGGGGTATCAATGAGCAGTTCTTC,CSVTGAWGINEQFF
TRBJ2-1,TRBV3-1/TRBV3-2,.,.,TGTGCCAGCAGCCCGAGGGTCGATGAGCAGTTCTTC,CASSPRVDEQFF
TRBJ2-5,TRBV11-2,.,.,TGTGCCAGCAGCTTAGAAGGTGCGGATCATGGGACCCAGTACTTC,CASSLEGADHGTQYF
TRBJ2-1,TRBV20-1,few,.,TGCAGTGCTGGGGCAGATGAGCAGTTCTTC,CSAGADEQFF
TRBJ2-5,TRBV7-2,.,TRBD1,TGTGCCAGCAGTAGACAGGGGTACCAAGAGACCCAGTACTTC,CASSRQGYQETQYF
TRBJ2-7,TRBV18,.,TRBD2,TGTGCCAGCTCACCAGGGGGAGGGGATGCCTACGAGCAGTACTTC,CASSPGGGDAYEQYF
TRBJ2-1,TRBV19,.,.,TGTGCCAGTAGTGCCTCATATACGGGCCTCCAGGGGAATGAGCAGTTCTTC,CASSASYTGLQGNEQFF
TRBJ1-2,TRBV4-2,.,TRBD1,TGTGCCAGCAGCTCTCCTCTGGACAGGGGTACGCGTGGCTACACCTTC,CASSSPLDRGTRGYTF
TRBJ1-1,TRBV19,.,.,TGTGCCAGTAGTATAGGCCTGGACAAGAACACTGAAGCTTTCTTT,CASSIGLDKNTEAFF
TRBJ2-6,TRBV28,.,.,TGTGCCAGCAACACCGGGACAAGAACCTCTGGGGCCAACGTCCTGACTTTC,CASNTGTRTSGANVLTF